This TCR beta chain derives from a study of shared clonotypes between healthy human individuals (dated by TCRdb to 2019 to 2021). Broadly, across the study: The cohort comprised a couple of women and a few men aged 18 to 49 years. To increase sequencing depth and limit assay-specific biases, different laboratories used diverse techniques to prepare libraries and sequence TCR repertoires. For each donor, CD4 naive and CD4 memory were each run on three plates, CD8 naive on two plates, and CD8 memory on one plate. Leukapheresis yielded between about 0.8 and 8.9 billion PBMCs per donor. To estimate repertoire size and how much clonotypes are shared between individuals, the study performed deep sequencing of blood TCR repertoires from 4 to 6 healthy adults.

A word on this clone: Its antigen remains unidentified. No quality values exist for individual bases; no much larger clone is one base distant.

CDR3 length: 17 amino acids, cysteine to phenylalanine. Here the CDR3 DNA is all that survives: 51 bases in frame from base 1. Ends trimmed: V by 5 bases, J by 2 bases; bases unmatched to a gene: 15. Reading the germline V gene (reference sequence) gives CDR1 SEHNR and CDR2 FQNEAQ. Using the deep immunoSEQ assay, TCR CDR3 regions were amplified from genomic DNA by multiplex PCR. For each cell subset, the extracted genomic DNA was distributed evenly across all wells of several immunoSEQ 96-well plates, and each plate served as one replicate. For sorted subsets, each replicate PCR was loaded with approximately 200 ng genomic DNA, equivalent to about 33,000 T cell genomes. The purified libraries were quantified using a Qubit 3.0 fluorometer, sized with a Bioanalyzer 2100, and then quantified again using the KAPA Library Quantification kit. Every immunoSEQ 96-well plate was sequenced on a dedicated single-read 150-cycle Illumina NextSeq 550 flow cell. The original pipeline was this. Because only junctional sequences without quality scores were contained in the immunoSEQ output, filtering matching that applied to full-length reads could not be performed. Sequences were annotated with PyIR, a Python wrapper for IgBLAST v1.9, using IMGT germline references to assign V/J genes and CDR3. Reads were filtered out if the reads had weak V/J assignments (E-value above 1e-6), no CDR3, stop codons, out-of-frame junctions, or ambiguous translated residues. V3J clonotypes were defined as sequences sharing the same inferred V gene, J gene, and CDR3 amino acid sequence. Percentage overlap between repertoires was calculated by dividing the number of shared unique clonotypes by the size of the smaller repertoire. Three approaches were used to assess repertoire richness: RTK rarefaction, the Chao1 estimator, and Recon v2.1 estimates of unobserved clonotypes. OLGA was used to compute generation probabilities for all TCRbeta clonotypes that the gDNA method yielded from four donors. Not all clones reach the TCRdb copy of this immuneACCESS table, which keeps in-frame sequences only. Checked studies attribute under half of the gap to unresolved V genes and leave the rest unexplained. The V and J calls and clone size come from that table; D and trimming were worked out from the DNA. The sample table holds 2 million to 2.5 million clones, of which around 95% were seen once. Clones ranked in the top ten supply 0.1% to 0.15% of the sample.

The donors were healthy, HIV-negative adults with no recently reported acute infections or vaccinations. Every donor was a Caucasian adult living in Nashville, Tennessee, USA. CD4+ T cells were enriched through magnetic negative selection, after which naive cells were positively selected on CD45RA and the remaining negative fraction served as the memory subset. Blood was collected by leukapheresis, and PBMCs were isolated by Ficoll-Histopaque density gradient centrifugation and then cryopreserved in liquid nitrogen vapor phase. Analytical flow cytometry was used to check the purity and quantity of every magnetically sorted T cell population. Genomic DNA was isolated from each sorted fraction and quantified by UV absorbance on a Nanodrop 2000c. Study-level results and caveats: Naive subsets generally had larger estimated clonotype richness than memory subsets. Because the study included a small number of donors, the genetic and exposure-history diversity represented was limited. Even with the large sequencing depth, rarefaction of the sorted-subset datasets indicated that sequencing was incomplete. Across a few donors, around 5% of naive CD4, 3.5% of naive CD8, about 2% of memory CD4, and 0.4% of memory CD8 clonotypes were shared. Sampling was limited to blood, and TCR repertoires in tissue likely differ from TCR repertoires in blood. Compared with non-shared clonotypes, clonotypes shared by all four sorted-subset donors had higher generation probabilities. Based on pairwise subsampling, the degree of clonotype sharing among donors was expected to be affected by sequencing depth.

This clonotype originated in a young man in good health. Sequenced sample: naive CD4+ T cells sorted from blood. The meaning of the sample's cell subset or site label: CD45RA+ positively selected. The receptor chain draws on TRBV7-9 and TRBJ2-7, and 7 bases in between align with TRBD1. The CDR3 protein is CASSTYYSRDSAYEQYF. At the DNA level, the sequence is TGTGCCAGCAGCACCTATTACAGCCGGGACAGTGCCTACGAGCAGTACTTC.